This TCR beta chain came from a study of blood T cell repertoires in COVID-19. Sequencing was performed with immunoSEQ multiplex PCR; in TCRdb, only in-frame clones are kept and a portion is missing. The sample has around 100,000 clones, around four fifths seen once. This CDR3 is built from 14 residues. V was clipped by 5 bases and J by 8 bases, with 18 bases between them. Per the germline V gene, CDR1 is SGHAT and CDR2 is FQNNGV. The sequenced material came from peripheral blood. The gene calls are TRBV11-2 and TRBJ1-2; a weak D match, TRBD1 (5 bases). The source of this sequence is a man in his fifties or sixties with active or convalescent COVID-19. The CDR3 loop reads CASSRGTVKYGYTF. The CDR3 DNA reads TGTGCCAGCAGCCGGGGGACGGTAAAATACGGCTACACCTTC.